The next 12 T cell receptor beta chains were all read from a single sample in a study of human T cells and chemical hapten exposure. Time point given: pre-sensitization, week 0. Treatment here: therapeutic diphenylcyclopropenone sensitization with weekly scalp DPC. It was from unfractionated whole blood that total RNA was extracted. Via MiXCR, TCRdb re-called the RACE reads, giving one row per CDR3 protein. The table has about 50,000 distinct CDR3 sequences, around a tenth seen once. The sample consisted of whole blood, taken in connection with sensitization to the hapten diphenylcyclopropenone (DPC). Source of these receptors: a woman aged 30 to 39 with alopecia areata. Some clones in this sample may be carry-over from other donors' samples.

This clonotype has ten or more counts. As DNA, the CDR3 is TGTGCCAGCAGCTTGGATGGGGGCGCGGAGTATAATTCACCCCTCCACTTT. Protein sequence: CASSLDGGAEYNSPLHF. V gene TRBV5-5 combines with J gene TRBJ1-6; possible D gene TRBD1, 6 bases. Trimming removed 0 bases from V and 4 bases from J, with 14 bases in between. CDR1 and CDR2 (germline): SGHKS, YYEKEE (reference sequence). CDR3 length: 17 amino acids.

V usage is TRBV5-4 and J usage is TRBJ1-1, with TRBD1 matching over 7 bases. CDR3 length equals 15 residues. Trimming at V came to 4 bases and at J to 6 bases, leaving 12 bases not matched to a gene. Germline V gene data show CDR1 as SGHNT and CDR2 as YYREEE (reference sequence). CDR3 sequence (DNA): TGTGCCAGCAGCCCTAAGACAGGGAGTCTCGCTGAAGCTTTCTTT. Translating gives CASSPKTGSLAEAFF.

Notes on this clonotype: A single base separates this from a much larger clone, so it may be a read error. The rearrangement uses TRBV6-2 or TRBV6-3 and TRBJ1-5; D unresolved. V was clipped by 5 bases and J by 0 bases, with 14 bases between them. CDR1 and CDR2 (germline): MNHEY, SVGEGT. The CDR3 has 16 residues. The CDR3 DNA reads as TGTGCCAGCAGTCCCGCGGGGAGTCGTAGCAATCAGCCCCAGCATTTT. Translated: CASSPAGSRSNQPQHF.

This chain connects TRBV19 to TRBJ1-5; the D gene is possibly TRBD1 (5 bases). CDR3 length: 16 residues. Looked up from germline, CDR1 is LNHDA and CDR2 is SQIVND (reference sequence). The V end was cut by 2 bases, the J end by 0 bases, with 11 bases between. For the CDR3, the DNA is TGTGCCAGTAGTATAACAGGAACCTATAGCAATCAGCCCCAGCATTTT. It yields the protein CASSITGTYSNQPQHF.

This clonotype was counted between two and nine times. CDR3 amino acids: CAGRAGELFF. In DNA, the CDR3 is TGTGCCGGTCGAGCCGGGGAGCTGTTTTTT. The chain joins TRBV30 to TRBJ2-2, with no clear D. CDR1 is GTSNPN and CDR2 is SVGIG in the germline V gene (reference sequence). Trimming left V 8 bases short and J 6 bases short, with 7 bases between. This CDR3 is built from 10 residues.

This clonotype appeared a few times. The chain joins TRBV11-2 to TRBJ1-6; 7 nucleotides match TRBD1. The CDR3 covers 14 residues. The germline V gene encodes CDR1 SGHAT and CDR2 FQNNGV. V trimming: 3 bases; J trimming: 10 bases; junction bases outside the gene matches: 6. CDR3 region: CASSFVTGSSPLHF. CDR3 DNA: TGTGCCAGCAGCTTCGTGACAGGGTCGTCACCCCTCCACTTT.

This clonotype showed up just a few times. The gene calls are TRBV21-1 and TRBJ2-2; the table assigns TRBD2, which was not confirmed against the DNA. TRBV21-1 constitutes a pseudogene. The CDR3 has 15 amino acids. In DNA form, the CDR3 reads TGTGCCAGCGGGCCTATGGCGGCGAACACCGGGGAGCTGTTTTTT. Amino acids: CASGPMAANTGELFF.

The V gene is TRBV7-9, the J gene TRBJ2-7; 7 bases match TRBD1. The CDR3 contains 15 residues. V lost 5 bases and J lost 1; bases outside the gene matches: 8. Per germline, CDR1 SEHNR and CDR2 FQNEAQ (reference sequence). DNA for the CDR3: TGTGCCAGCAGCCACGACAGGGCATATTCCTACGAGCAGTACTTC. This gives the protein CASSHDRAYSYEQYF.

V is TRBV2 and J is TRBJ1-4, with 9 bases matching TRBD1. The CDR3 has 15 amino acids. The V segment lost 2 bases and the J segment 7 bases; nucleotides outside the gene matches: 5. Germline V lookup: CDR1 SNHLY, CDR2 FYNNEI. The CDR3 region is CASSEWGTGIEKLFF. The CDR3 DNA reads as TGTGCCAGCAGTGAATGGGGGACAGGGATTGAAAAACTGTTTTTT.

This clonotype came up a few times. The chain couples TRBV28 to TRBJ2-3, with TRBD2 matching over 9 bases. J gave up 14 bases and V 3 bases, and 9 bases lay outside the gene matches. The germline gives CDR1 MDHEN, CDR2 SYDVKM. The CDR3 spans 13 residues. Here the CDR3 DNA reads TGTGCCAGCAGTTTGACCCCCTATAGCGGGGGGTATTTT. Translated, it gives CASSLTPYSGGYF.

In this sample, this clonotype turned up a few times. The chain has TRBV5-5 and TRBJ2-7; D uncertain. Trimming removed 4 bases at V and 4 bases at J, with 15 bases between. The CDR3 is 14 amino acids. CDR1 and CDR2 (germline): SGHKS, YYEKEE (reference sequence). The CDR3: CASSPHGVIYEQYF. The CDR3 DNA follows: TGTGCCAGCAGCCCCCATGGGGTAATATACGAGCAGTACTTC.

The chain uses TRBV20-1 and TRBJ1-4, with TRBD1 identical over 9 bases. The V and J ends lost 3 bases and 2 bases, in that order; junction bases with no gene match: 1. CDR1 is DFQATT and CDR2 is SNEGSKA in the germline V gene (reference sequence). This CDR3 region has 14 residues. The CDR3 region has the DNA TGCAGTGCTAGGGACAGGGGTACTAATGAAAAACTGTTTTTT. Translation: CSARDRGTNEKLFF.